What follows are 10 T cell receptor beta chains derived from one specimen sequenced in a study of radiotherapy plus CTLA-4 blockade in lung cancer. The method was immunoSEQ multiplex PCR; TCRdb's version includes in-frame clones alone and lacks a portion of them. Seen here are 35,000 to 40,000 clones, roughly 85% observed once, and the top ten hold around a fifth. Material: peripheral blood, obtained from a patient treated with radiotherapy plus ipilimumab. Source of these receptors: a human donor with non-small cell lung cancer whose response to radiotherapy plus ipilimumab could not be evaluated.

This clone appeared once. The chain links TRBV15 to TRBJ2-7, with D perhaps matching TRBD2 (7 bases). This CDR3 has 17 amino acids. V gave up 0 bases and J gave up 9 bases, with 24 bases separating them. Per the germline V gene, CDR1 is LNHNV and CDR2 is YYDKDF (reference sequence). The CDR3 reads CATSRDLGPGGRTLQYF. The CDR3 DNA reads TGTGCCACCAGCAGAGATCTCGGGCCGGGGGGCAGAACCCTGCAGTACTTC.

The chain couples TRBV28 to TRBJ2-7; perhaps TRBD1 as D (5 bases). V shed 2 bases and J shed 0 bases, with 14 bases lying between them. This CDR3 comprises 16 residues. Germline V lookup: CDR1 MDHEN, CDR2 SYDVKM. The CDR3 nucleotides are TGTGCCAGCAGTTTAAATTACAGGACGAGCTCCTACGAGCAGTACTTC. It is translated as CASSLNYRTSSYEQYF.

V usage is TRBV4-1 and J usage is TRBJ1-4; a possible D gene is TRBD1 (6 bases). In germline, CDR1 is MGHRA, CDR2 YSYEKL. Trimming left V 6 bases short and J 6 bases short, with 17 bases between. This CDR3 spans 15 amino acids. The CDR3: CASRSKTGNYEKLFF. CDR3 DNA: TGCGCCAGCAGATCAAAAACAGGGAACTATGAAAAACTGTTTTTT.

The DNA of the CDR3 is TGTGCCAGCAGCTACGGGACAGGGTCCTACAATGAGCAGTTCTTC. It is translated as CASSYGTGSYNEQFF. The chain couples TRBV7-8 to TRBJ2-1, with TRBD1 identical over 9 bases. The CDR3 contains 15 residues. The junction had 2 bases not matched to a gene; V was cut back by 4 bases and J by 1 base. The germline V gene encodes CDR1 SGHVS and CDR2 FQNEAQ.

V usage is TRBV4-1 and J usage is TRBJ1-6; TRBD1 might be the D (5 bases). Germline loops: CDR1 MGHRA, CDR2 YSYEKL. V dropped 1 base and J dropped 7 bases, with 14 bases sitting between them. The CDR3 has 16 residues. Here the CDR3 DNA reads TGCGCCAGCAGCCAAGGGGGTCAGGGCTCGAATTCACCCCTCCACTTT. Translation: CASSQGGQGSNSPLHF.

The chain is built from TRBV19 and TRBJ2-2; D is unresolved. The ends were cut back, 4 bases at V and 5 bases at J, with 11 bases in the middle. In germline, CDR1 is LNHDA, CDR2 SQIVND (reference sequence). The CDR3 length is 14 residues. The CDR3 sequence is CASSTIDKTGELFF. The CDR3, as DNA: TGTGCCAGTAGTACCATAGACAAGACCGGGGAGCTGTTTTTT.

V and J are TRBV5-6 and TRBJ1-5, with D possibly being TRBD1 (6 bases). This CDR3 is 16 amino acids long. V shed 2 bases and J shed 2 bases, with 14 bases lying between them. CDR1 SGHDT and CDR2 YYEEEE come from the germline V gene. The CDR3 loop is CASSLISGAGNQPQHF. The CDR3 DNA reads as TGTGCCAGCAGCTTAATTTCAGGGGCAGGCAATCAGCCCCAGCATTTT. Complete variable domain (other parts from reference TRBV5-6 and TRBJ1-5): DAGVTQSPTHLIKTRGQQVTLRCSPKSGHDTVSWYQQALGQGPQFIFQYYEEEERQRGNFPDRFSGHQFPNYSSELNVNALLLGDSALYLCASSLISGAGNQPQHFGDGTRLSIL.

The chain uses TRBV19 and TRBJ1-5, with TRBD1 as a possible D gene (6 bases). The CDR3 is 16 amino acids. Germline assignment: CDR1 LNHDA and CDR2 SQIVND (reference sequence). V lost 9 bases and J lost 0, with 18 bases in between. The CDR3 loop is CASRKWDINSNQPQHF. The CDR3 DNA is TGTGCCAGCCGGAAATGGGACATCAATAGCAATCAGCCCCAGCATTTT.

The chain employs TRBV7-9 and TRBJ1-6; D gene unclear. V lost 1 base to trimming and J lost 7 bases, with 5 bases between them. Germline V gives CDR1 SEHNR, CDR2 FQNEAQ (reference sequence). The CDR3 has 13 amino acids. This CDR3 is CASSLGANSPLHF. CDR3 nucleotides: TGTGCCAGCAGCTTAGGGGCCAATTCACCCCTCCACTTT.

The chain couples TRBV28 to TRBJ1-3; TRBD1 is a possible D gene (5 bases). Germline V gene sequence: CDR1 MDHEN, CDR2 SYDVKM. With 6 bases removed from V and 4 bases from J, the gap between germline ends came to 13 bases. The CDR3 loop spans 14 amino acids. The CDR3 here is CASRGGGPGNTIYF. In DNA form, the CDR3 reads TGTGCCAGCAGGGGGGGAGGGCCAGGAAACACCATATATTTT.